The 14 T cell receptor beta chains below were found in one sample sequenced in a study of early T cells in non-severe SARS-CoV-2 infection (TCRdb year 2021). Receptor libraries were prepared by 5' RACE. Sequenced using a NextSeq 500. TCRdb's own reprocessing of the public reads used fastp at Q25 and MiXCR and kept productive beta chains. Duplicate CDR3 protein sequences are folded into a single record with the most common DNA and genes. The sample table holds more than 65,000 distinct CDR3 sequences, of which approximately 14% were seen once. The ten largest make up less than 5% of the sample. The sample in question was whole blood, obtained at baseline. These receptors came from an adult who was a healthcare worker with PCR-confirmed SARS-CoV-2 infection or an uninfected control (not recorded which).

This clonotype was observed a few times. The V and J genes are TRBV18 and TRBJ2-3, with TRBD2 identical over 8 bases. The CDR3 is made up of 16 amino acids. CDR1 is KGHSH and CDR2 is LQKENI in the germline V gene. J was trimmed by 2 bases and V by 4 bases; bases with no gene match: 8. For the CDR3, the DNA is TGTGCCAGCTCACTGGAGGCGGGAGGCCCCACAGATACGCAGTATTTT. The encoded protein is CASSLEAGGPTDTQYF.

This clonotype was counted a few times. The chain couples TRBV19 to TRBJ1-1, with 8 bases that match TRBD1. V shed 3 bases, J shed 3 bases, and the junction held 3 bases outside the gene matches. The CDR3 runs 14 residues. Germline V gene data show CDR1 as LNHDA and CDR2 as SQIVND (reference sequence). CDR3 loop: CASSMAGGYTEAFF. The CDR3 DNA is TGTGCCAGTAGTATGGCAGGGGGCTACACTGAAGCTTTCTTT.

The chain employs TRBV27 and TRBJ2-7; 9 bases match TRBD2. V shed 5 bases, J shed 2 bases, and the junction held 10 bases outside the gene matches. Germline V gene sequence: CDR1 MNHEY, CDR2 SMNVEV (reference sequence). This CDR3 spans 16 amino acids. This CDR3 reads CASSGTSSGTPYEQYF. In nucleotides, the CDR3 is TGTGCCAGCAGTGGGACCTCTAGCGGGACCCCCTACGAGCAGTACTTC.

This clonotype was counted a few times. The chain uses TRBV6-2 or TRBV6-3 and TRBJ1-1, with D tentatively TRBD1 (5 bases). Trimming cost V 1 base and J 3 bases, with 15 bases left between them. The CDR3 loop spans 16 amino acids. Looked up from germline, CDR1 is MNHEY and CDR2 is SVGEGT. The CDR3 sequence: CASSYYWGSGDTEAFF. CDR3 DNA: TGTGCCAGCAGTTACTACTGGGGGAGTGGTGACACTGAAGCTTTCTTT.

This chain uses TRBV5-1 with TRBJ2-3, with 7 positions matching TRBD2. The CDR3 runs 17 residues. V shed 0 bases, J shed 2 bases, and the junction held 9 bases outside the gene matches. CDR1 and CDR2 (germline): SGHRS, YFSETQ. The CDR3 protein is CASSLEVGGPTTDTQYF. The DNA for the CDR3 is TGCGCCAGCAGCTTGGAGGTGGGAGGGCCGACCACAGATACGCAGTATTTT.

This clonotype has more than one count but fewer than ten. The chain uses TRBV4-1 and TRBJ2-3; no clear D gene. The CDR3 consists of 14 residues. Trimming took off 0 bases at V and 6 bases at J, with 10 bases between the two ends. Per germline, CDR1 MGHRA and CDR2 YSYEKL. Here the CDR3 DNA reads TGCGCCAGCAGCCAAGATCCCTCGACGGATACGCAGTATTTT. Amino acid sequence: CASSQDPSTDTQYF.

This chain joins TRBV7-7 and TRBJ2-3, with 8 bases that match TRBD1. CDR1 is SSHAT and CDR2 is FNYEAQ in the germline V gene (reference sequence). The CDR3 is made up of 18 amino acids. With 5 bases clipped from V and 3 bases from J, the junction kept 16 bases outside the gene matches. The CDR3 protein is CASSQSLFAGGKTDTQYF. The CDR3 DNA follows: TGTGCCAGCAGCCAATCCCTGTTCGCAGGGGGCAAAACAGATACGCAGTATTTT.

The rearrangement uses TRBV3-1 and TRBJ1-5; D remains unclear. Trimming cost V 1 base and J 8 bases, with 12 bases left between them. Germline CDR1 and CDR2: LGHDT and YNNKEL (reference sequence). CDR3 length: 14 amino acids. CDR3 coding DNA: TGTGCCAGCAGCCAAGGGAGGGCCGGGAAGCCCCAGCATTTT. Translation gives CASSQGRAGKPQHF.

The chain's CDR3 is CASCFAGVTDTQYF. The CDR3 DNA reads as TGTGCCAGCTGTTTTGCGGGAGTCACAGATACGCAGTATTTT. V gene TRBV6-6 combines with J gene TRBJ2-3; 7 positions match TRBD2. After removal of 8 bases from V and 2 bases from J, the junction contained 7 bases not matched to a gene. From germline, CDR1 is MNHNY and CDR2 SVGAGI (reference sequence). The CDR3 runs 14 residues.

The J gene is TRBJ1-1, the V gene TRBV10-3; possible D gene TRBD1, 5 bases. Per germline, CDR1 ENHRY and CDR2 SYGVKD. There are 12 residues in the CDR3. With 7 bases removed from V and 4 bases from J, the gap between germline ends came to 10 bases. In nucleotides, the CDR3 is TGTGCCATCATGGGGGAGGGCACTGAAGCTTTCTTT. Protein product: CAIMGEGTEAFF.

This clonotype has at least ten counts. DNA for the CDR3: TGTGCCAGCAGTTCCTCCCGGGGCCCAAATCAGCCCCAGCATTTT. As protein: CASSSSRGPNQPQHF. The V and J genes are TRBV6-5 and TRBJ1-5; tentative D call: TRBD1 (5 bases). The V gene lost 4 bases and the J gene lost 4 bases, with 14 bases spanning the gap. CDR3 length: 15 residues. Germline assignment: CDR1 MNHEY and CDR2 SVGAGI.

Only a few counts were recorded for this clonotype. The V gene is TRBV5-1, the J gene TRBJ1-1; D remains unclear. The V end was cut by 3 bases, the J end by 8 bases, with 11 bases between. In germline, CDR1 is SGHRS, CDR2 YFSETQ. CDR3 length: 12 amino acids. As DNA, the CDR3 is TGCGCCAGCAGCTACGGGTCGGGCGAAGCTTTCTTT. It codes for CASSYGSGEAFF.

There are a few counts of this clonotype. The rearrangement joins TRBV6-1 to TRBJ2-5, with 7 bases that match TRBD2. Germline V gene sequence: CDR1 MNHNS, CDR2 SASEGT. The V gene end was trimmed by 6 bases and the J gene end by 3 bases; junction bases not matched to a gene: 10. This CDR3 comprises 15 residues. The CDR3, as DNA: TGTGCCAGCAGATGGCGGGAGTGGAGCGAAGAGACCCAGTACTTC. It translates to CASRWREWSEETQYF.

The J gene is TRBJ2-3, the V gene TRBV28; perhaps TRBD1 as D (5 bases). CDR3 length equals 12 residues. V dropped 6 bases and J dropped 5 bases, with 9 bases sitting between them. Germline V gene sequence: CDR1 MDHEN, CDR2 SYDVKM. CDR3 DNA: TGTGCCAGCAGCCAGGGTGTAGATACGCAGTATTTT. This translates into CASSQGVDTQYF.